This TCR beta chain was captured by sequencing in a study of post-analysis software for immune sequencing data. Study summary: Disease trajectories encompassed relapsing-remitting, secondary progressive and progressive-relapsing multiple sclerosis.

With respect to this clonotype: Its antigen remains unknown.

Germline V CDR1 and CDR2: LNHDA, SQIVND (reference sequence). V was cut by 3 bases and J by 4 bases, with 10 bases left in between. There are 14 residues in the CDR3. Included in the TCR beta cDNA libraries were unique molecular identifiers. T cells numbering about 0.85 to 10 million yielded a few hundred thousand cDNA molecules. A single record per CDR3 protein comes from TCRdb applying MiXCR to the PCR reads. The top ten clones hold roughly 4.4% of a sample with roughly 800,000 distinct CDR3 sequences, about 53% of them seen once. Study-wide findings and caveats: The study found significantly lower normalized Chao1 diversity in multiple sclerosis patients than in controls. A few TRBV segments, TRBV5-6, TRBV5-1 and TRBV20-1 among them, were found more frequent in patients than controls. F measure grouped same-batch samples tightly together.

V is TRBV19 and J is TRBJ2-1, with D perhaps matching TRBD1 (6 bases). Specimen: blood. The TCR originated in a girl aged 5 to 17 with multiple sclerosis. CDR3 in amino acids: CASSINREYNEQFF. The CDR3 nucleotides are TGTGCCAGTAGTATTAACAGGGAATACAATGAGCAGTTCTTC.